This T cell receptor (beta chain) was found in a study of blood T cell repertoires in COVID-19. Study-level background: The United States, Italy and Spain supplied acute and convalescent COVID-19 samples.

The CDR3 length is 18 residues. Repertoires were generated with immunoSEQ multiplex PCR, while TCRdb's copy carries only in-frame clones and drops some. The data show roughly 250,000 clones, just over 90% seen once. Enrolled through a virtual design, the participants were between 18 and 89 years of age and came from 24 US areas. Grouping used clinical history reported by participants in a survey and questionnaire. Two negative PCRs, clearance, or symptom resolution were required of recovered Cohort 3 donors. This receptor was identified in a young woman who had recovered from COVID-19. Specimen: PBMCs or T cells enriched from blood (not recorded which). This sequence joins TRBV21-1 and TRBJ2-2; the DNA was not used to check the table's D call, TRBD2. TRBV21-1 is listed as a pseudogene. The CDR3 DNA reads as TGTGCCAGCGGGTTCCCACTAGCGGGAGGAGGGAACACCGGGGAGCTGTTTTTT. As protein: CASGFPLAGGGNTGELFF.